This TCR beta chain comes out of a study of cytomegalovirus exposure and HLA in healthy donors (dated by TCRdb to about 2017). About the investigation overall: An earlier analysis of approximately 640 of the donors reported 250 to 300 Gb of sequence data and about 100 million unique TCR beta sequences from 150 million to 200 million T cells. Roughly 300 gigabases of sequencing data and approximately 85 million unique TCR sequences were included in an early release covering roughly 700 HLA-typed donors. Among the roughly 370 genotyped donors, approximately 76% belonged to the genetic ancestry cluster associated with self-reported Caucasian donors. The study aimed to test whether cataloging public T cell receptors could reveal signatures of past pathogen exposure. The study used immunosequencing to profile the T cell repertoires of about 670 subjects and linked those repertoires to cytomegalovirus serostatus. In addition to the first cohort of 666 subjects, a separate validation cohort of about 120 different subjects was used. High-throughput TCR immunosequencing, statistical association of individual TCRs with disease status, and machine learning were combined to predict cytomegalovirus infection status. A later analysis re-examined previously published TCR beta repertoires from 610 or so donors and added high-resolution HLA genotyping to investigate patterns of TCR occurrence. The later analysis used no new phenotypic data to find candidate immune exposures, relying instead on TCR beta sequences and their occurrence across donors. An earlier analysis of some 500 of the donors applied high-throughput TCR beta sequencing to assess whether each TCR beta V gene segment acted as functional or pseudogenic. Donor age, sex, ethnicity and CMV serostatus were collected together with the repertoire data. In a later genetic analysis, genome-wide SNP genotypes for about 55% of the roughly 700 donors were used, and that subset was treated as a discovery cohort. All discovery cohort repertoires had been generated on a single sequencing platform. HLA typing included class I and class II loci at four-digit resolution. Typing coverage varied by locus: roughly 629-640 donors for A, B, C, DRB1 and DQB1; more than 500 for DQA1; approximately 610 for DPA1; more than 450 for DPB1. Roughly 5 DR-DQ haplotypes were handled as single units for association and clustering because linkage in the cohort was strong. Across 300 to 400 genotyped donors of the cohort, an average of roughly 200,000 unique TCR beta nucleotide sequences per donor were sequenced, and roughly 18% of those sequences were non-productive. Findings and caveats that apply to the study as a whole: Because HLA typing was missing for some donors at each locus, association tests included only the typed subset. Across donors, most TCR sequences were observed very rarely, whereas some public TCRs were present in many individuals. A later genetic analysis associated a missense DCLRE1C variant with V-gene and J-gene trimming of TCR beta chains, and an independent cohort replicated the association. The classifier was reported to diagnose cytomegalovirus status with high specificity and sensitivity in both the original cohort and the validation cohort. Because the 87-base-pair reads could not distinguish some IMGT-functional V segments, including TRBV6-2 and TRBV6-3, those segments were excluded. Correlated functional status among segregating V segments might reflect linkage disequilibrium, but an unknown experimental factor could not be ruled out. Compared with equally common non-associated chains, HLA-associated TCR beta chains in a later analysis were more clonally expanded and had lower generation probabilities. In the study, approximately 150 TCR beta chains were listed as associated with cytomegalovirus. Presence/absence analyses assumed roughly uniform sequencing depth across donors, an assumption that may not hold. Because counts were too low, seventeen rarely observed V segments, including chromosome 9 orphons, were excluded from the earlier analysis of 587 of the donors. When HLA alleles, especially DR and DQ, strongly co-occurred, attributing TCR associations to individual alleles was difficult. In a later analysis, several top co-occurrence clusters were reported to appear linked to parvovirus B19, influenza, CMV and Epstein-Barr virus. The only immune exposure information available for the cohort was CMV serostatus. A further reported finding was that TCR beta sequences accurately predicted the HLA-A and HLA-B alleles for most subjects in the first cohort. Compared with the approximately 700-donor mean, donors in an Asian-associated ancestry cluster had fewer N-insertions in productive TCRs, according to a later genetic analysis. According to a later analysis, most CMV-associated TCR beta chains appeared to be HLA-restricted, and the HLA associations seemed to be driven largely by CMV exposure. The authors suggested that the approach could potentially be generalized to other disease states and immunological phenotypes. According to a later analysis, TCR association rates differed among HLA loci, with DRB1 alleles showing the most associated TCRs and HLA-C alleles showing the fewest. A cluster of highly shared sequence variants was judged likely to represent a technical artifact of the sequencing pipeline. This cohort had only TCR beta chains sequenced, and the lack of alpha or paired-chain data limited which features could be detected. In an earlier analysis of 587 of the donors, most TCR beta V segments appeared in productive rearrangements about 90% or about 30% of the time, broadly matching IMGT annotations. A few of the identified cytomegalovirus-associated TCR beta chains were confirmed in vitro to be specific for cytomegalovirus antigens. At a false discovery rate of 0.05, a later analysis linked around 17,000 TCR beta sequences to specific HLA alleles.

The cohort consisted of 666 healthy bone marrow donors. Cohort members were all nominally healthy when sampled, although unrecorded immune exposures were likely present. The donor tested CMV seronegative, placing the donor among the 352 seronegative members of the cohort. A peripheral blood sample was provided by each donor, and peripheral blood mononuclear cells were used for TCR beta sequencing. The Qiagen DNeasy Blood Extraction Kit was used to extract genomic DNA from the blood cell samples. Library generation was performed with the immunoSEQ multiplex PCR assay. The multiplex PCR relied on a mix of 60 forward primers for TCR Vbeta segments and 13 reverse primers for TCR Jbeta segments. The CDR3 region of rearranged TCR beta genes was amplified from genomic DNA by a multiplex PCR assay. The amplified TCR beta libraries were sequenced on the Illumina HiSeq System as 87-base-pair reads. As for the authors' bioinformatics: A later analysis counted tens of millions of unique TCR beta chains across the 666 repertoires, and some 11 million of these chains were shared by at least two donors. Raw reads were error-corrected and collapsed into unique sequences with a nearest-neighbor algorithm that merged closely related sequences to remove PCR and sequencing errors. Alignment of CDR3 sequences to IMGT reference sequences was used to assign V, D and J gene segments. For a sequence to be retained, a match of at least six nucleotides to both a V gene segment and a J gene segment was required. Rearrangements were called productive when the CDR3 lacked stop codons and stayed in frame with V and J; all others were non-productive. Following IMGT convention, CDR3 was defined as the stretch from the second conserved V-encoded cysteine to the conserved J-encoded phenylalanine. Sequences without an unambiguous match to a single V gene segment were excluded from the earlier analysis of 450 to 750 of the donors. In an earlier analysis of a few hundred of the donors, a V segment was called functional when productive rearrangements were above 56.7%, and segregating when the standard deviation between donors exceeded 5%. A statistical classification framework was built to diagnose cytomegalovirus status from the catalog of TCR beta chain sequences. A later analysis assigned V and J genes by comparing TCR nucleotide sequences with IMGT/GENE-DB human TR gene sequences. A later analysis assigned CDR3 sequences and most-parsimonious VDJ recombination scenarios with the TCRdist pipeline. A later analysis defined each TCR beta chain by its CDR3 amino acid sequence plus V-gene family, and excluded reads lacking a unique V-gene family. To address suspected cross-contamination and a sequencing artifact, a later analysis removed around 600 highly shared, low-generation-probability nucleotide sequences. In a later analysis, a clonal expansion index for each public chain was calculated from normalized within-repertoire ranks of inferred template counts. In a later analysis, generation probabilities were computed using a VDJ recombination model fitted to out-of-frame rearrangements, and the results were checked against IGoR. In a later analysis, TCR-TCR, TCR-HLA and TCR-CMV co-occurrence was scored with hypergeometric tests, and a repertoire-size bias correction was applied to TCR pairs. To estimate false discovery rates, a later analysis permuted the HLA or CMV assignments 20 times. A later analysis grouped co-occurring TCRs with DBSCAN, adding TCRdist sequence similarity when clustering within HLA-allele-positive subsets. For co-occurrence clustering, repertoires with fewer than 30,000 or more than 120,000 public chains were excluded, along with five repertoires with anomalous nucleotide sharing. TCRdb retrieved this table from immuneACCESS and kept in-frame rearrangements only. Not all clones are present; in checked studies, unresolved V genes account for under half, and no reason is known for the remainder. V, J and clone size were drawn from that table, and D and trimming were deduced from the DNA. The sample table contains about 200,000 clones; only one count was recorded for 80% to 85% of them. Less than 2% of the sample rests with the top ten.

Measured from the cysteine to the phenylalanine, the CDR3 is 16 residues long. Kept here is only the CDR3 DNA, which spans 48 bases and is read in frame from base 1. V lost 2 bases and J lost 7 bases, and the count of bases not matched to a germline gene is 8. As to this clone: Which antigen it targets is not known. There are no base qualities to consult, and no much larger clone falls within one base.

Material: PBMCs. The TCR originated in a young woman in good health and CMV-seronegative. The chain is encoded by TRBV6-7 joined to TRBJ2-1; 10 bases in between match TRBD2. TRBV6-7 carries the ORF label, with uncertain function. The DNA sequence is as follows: TGTGCCAGCAGTTACAAATCGGCTAGCGGGAGAAATGAGCAGTTCTTC. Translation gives CASSYKSASGRNEQFF.